Each of the 10 T cell receptor beta chains below was sequenced from the same sample in a study of type 1 regulatory T cells. MiXCR, applied by TCRdb to the reads, yields one record per CDR3 protein. Of about 20,000 distinct CDR3 sequences in the sample, 9.5% to 13% were seen once. Sample: CD4+ T cells, either the whole sample or a sorted fraction (not recorded which). These TCRs come from a human donor in good health.

This clonotype was observed a few times. Since a much larger clone is just one base distant, this may be a read error. V and J are TRBV7-2 and TRBJ2-7; TRBD2 aligns across 10 bases. The length of the CDR3 is 14 residues. Germline loops: CDR1 SGHTA, CDR2 FQGNSA. V lost 6 bases, J lost 9 bases, and 11 bases stayed unmatched. The CDR3 DNA follows: TGTGCCAGCAGACCCGGGACTAGCGTCGCGGGGCAGTACTTC. Amino acid sequence: CASRPGTSVAGQYF.

By share of the sample, this clonotype is medium-sized. This sequence joins TRBV29-1 and TRBJ2-5, with D perhaps TRBD2 (6 bases). The CDR3 loop spans 12 amino acids. With 8 bases removed from V and 5 bases from J, the gap between germline ends came to 15 bases. CDR1 is SQVTM, CDR2 ANQGSEA, per germline. The CDR3 nucleotides read TGCAGCATCGATCGGAGGGGTGAGACCCAGTACTTC. It translates to CSIDRRGETQYF.

By its share, this clonotype is medium-sized. The V gene is TRBV20-1, the J gene TRBJ1-1; no reliable D call. V was pared by 2 bases and J by 4 bases, with 11 bases between. The CDR3 spans 13 residues. From germline, CDR1 is DFQATT and CDR2 SNEGSKA (reference sequence). CDR3 residues: CSARKGASTEAFF. The CDR3, as DNA: TGCAGTGCTAGAAAGGGAGCGAGCACTGAAGCTTTCTTT.

This clonotype has at least ten counts. The chain is built from TRBV12-3 or TRBV12-4 and TRBJ2-5; possible D gene TRBD2, 6 bases. Trimming cost V 7 bases and J 5 bases, with 17 bases left between them. The CDR3 loop spans 14 amino acids. CDR3 DNA sequence: TGTGCCAGCACCCCGGAGGGCCGGGGGGAGACCCAGTACTTC. The encoded protein is CASTPEGRGETQYF.

In its sample, this clonotype was seen many times. The CDR3 here is CASSLSKGTRGTYEQYF. The CDR3 bases are TGTGCCAGCAGCCTCTCAAAGGGGACCCGCGGGACCTACGAGCAGTACTTC. V usage is TRBV14 and J usage is TRBJ2-7; the D gene is possibly TRBD2 (6 bases). CDR3 length: 17 amino acids. Germline CDR1 and CDR2: SGHDN and FVKESK. Trimming cost V 4 bases and J 2 bases, with 21 bases left between them.

This clonotype was counted many times. The chain carries TRBV29-1 and TRBJ2-1, with TRBD1 as a possible D gene (5 bases). This CDR3 spans 12 amino acids. Trimming pared 7 bases from V and 3 bases from J, leaving 10 bases between. CDR1 SQVTM and CDR2 ANQGSEA come from the germline V gene. The CDR3 region has the DNA TGCAGCGGAAGACAGAACTACAATGAGCAGTTCTTC. Translating it yields CSGRQNYNEQFF.

There are many counts of this clonotype. The chain combines TRBV5-1 with TRBJ1-5; unclear D gene. Germline V gene sequence: CDR1 SGHRS, CDR2 YFSETQ. Trimming took 6 bases from V and 0 from J, leaving 13 bases between them. CDR3 length equals 15 residues. The CDR3 sequence: CASKMSADSNQPQHF. DNA of the CDR3: TGCGCCAGCAAAATGTCGGCAGATAGCAATCAGCCCCAGCATTTT.

This clonotype was seen a few times. The chain combines TRBV7-2 with TRBJ1-5, with TRBD1 matching over 7 bases. The trim removed 5 bases at V and 5 bases at J, leaving 9 bases unmatched. CDR3 length: 15 amino acids. Germline-derived CDR1 and CDR2 are SGHTA and FQGNSA. The CDR3 is CASSLRGGTDQPQHF. CDR3 DNA: TGTGCCAGCAGCCTCCGAGGGGGCACGGATCAGCCCCAGCATTTT.

By share of the sample, this clonotype is medium-sized (0.01 to 0.1%). The chain has TRBV14 and TRBJ2-1, with 10 bases matching TRBD2. V lost 1 base and J lost 12; bases outside the gene matches: 9. This CDR3 comprises 15 residues. Germline CDR1 and CDR2: SGHDN and FVKESK. The CDR3: CASSQVSSGRGGQFF. The CDR3 nucleotides are TGTGCCAGCAGCCAAGTCTCTAGCGGGAGAGGCGGGCAGTTCTTC.

This clonotype showed up many times. The chain is built from TRBV20-1 and TRBJ1-6, with D maybe TRBD1 (5 bases). CDR1 is DFQATT and CDR2 is SNEGSKA in the germline V gene (reference sequence). The CDR3 has 15 amino acids. With 1 base removed from V and 10 bases from J, the gap between germline ends came to 17 bases. The CDR3 here is CSARGAITEGSPLHF. The CDR3 coding sequence is TGCAGTGCTAGAGGGGCCATTACAGAGGGGTCACCCCTCCACTTT.